The clone carrying this TCR beta chain has more than one count but fewer than ten. Reverse transcription of roughly 0.5 to 1 ug RNA was carried out with random hexamers. TCRdb re-called the immunoSEQ multiplex PCR reads with MiXCR, one entry per CDR3 protein. The data contain about 130,000 distinct CDR3 sequences, around 96% of them singletons. The record originates from a study of CD8 T cells in Susac syndrome. Germline V gene data show CDR1 as LGHDT and CDR2 as YNNKEL (reference sequence). V lost 4 bases and J lost 0; bases outside the gene matches: 3. The CDR3 loop spans 14 amino acids. The specimen sequenced was CD4+ T cells from PBMCs. The sequence was collected from a human donor in good health. The rearrangement joins TRBV3-1 to TRBJ2-7, with 7 bases aligning to TRBD2. CDR3 protein: CASSRGTTSYEQYF. Written as DNA, the CDR3 is TGTGCCAGCAGCCGAGGGACTACCTCCTACGAGCAGTACTTC.